These T cell receptor beta chains were read from a single sample in a study of shared clonotypes between healthy human individuals. The assay was immunoSEQ multiplex PCR, and TCRdb's table has in-frame clones only and misses some. The sample has roughly 590,000 clones, nearly 97% seen once. Sequencing input: naive CD8+ T cells sorted from blood. Receptors originate from a woman aged 30 to 39 in good health. The CDR3 runs from the conserved cysteine through the conserved F or W. The D gene is left open where the match is weak.

D | V | length | CDR3
NA | TRBV9 | 15 | CASSHGDGFSYEQYF
TRBD2 | TRBV6-1 | 14 | CATRREISLYEQYF
NA | TRBV27 | 15 | CASSLGGRLAETQYF
NA | TRBV28 | 17 | CASSPPVGDLLYYEQYF
TRBD1 | TRBV5-4 | 13 | CASSVQGANEQYF
TRBD1 | TRBV9 | 15 | CASSVAPGGGGGYTF
NA | TRBV5-8 | 13 | CASSLGTRGGYTF
TRBD1 | TRBV2 | 16 | CANFLPTWGQGNGYTF
TRBD2 | TRBV5-1 | 14 | CASRTGTSSLEQYF
TRBD2 | TRBV10-1 | 18 | CASSDLISSGSLPDTQYF
NA | TRBV10-2 | 14 | CASSESGRTYGYTF
NA | TRBV2 | 12 | CASSDERLTQYF
NA | TRBV27 | 14 | CASSLPGSFYEQYF
NA | TRBV14 | 13 | CASSQDGADEQYF
NA | TRBV25-1 | 14 | CASSDEGQNLAQYF
NA | TRBV5-1 | 14 | CATRQLGMNTEAFF
NA | TRBV9 | 16 | CASSAAAGPRIYEQYF
NA | TRBV27 | 15 | CASSFTGPGIDTQYF
TRBD2 | TRBV28 | 14 | CASRQSGSTYEQYF
NA | TRBV13 | 13 | CASSLSLLSEAFF
NA | TRBV7-2 | 15 | CASSLGNFNQETQYF
TRBD2 | TRBV2 | 15 | CASSAGGRAGETQYF
NA | TRBV2 | 14 | CASTPSDNSYEQYF
TRBD2 | TRBV29-1 | 15 | CSALGEGLADYEQYF
NA | TRBV9 | 15 | CASSAQKTGLETQYF
TRBD2 | TRBV15 | 16 | CATRQTRLAGVDTQYF
NA | TRBV9 | 13 | CASSEAWGAEAFF
NA | TRBV18 | 11 | CASSPGTEAFF
NA | TRBV27 | 14 | CASNQVPGAGELFF
TRBD2 | TRBV2 | 18 | CASSLPGLAGEGMAEQYF
TRBD1 | TRBV7-6 | 16 | CASSLQHRGRDNEQFF
TRBD1 | TRBV7-6 | 14 | CASSLVGQGGEQYF
TRBD1 | TRBV5-1 | 14 | CASSFGTGAYEQYF
NA | TRBV7-2 | 15 | CASSLLAASYNEQFF
NA | TRBV5-6 | 15 | CASSSHSAPTYEQYF
NA | TRBV27 | 14 | CASSRGAVRTEAFF
NA | TRBV28 | 15 | CASSLGGLAYNEQFF
NA | TRBV14 | 15 | CASSRTGWTNEKLFF
NA | TRBV10-3 | 15 | CAISELTGVGYEQYF
TRBD2 | TRBV7-9 | 16 | CASSSPRGRERNEQFF
NA | TRBV27 | 15 | CASSLGAGYGQPQHF
TRBD2 | TRBV28 | 14 | CASSFQGGWNEQFF
TRBD2 | TRBV7-9 | 17 | CASSSDGGAGGYNEQFF
NA | TRBV4-2 | 16 | CASSHIPIPNTGELFF
NA | TRBV2 | 13 | CASSGMKTGEQYF
NA | TRBV19 | 16 | CASSIGTGNNPYEQYF
TRBD2 | TRBV29-1 | 20 | CSPRRGQGLADRSGTDTQYF
NA | TRBV6-5 | 14 | CASSLHEAATEAFF
NA | TRBV13 | 13 | CASSRNEKETQYF
NA | TRBV14 | 14 | CASSQNWKDNEQFF
NA | TRBV12-5 | 15 | CASGLDWDMLETQYF
NA | TRBV28 | 14 | CASSFQEGLRPQHF
NA | TRBV5-4 | 14 | CASSISGRTYEQYF